The 20 T cell receptor beta chains below come from one sample, sequenced in a study of Ad26.COV2.S vaccination and SARS-CoV-2 variants. Sample treatment: approximately 18 received Ad26.COV2.S at low or high dose, single or two shots; roughly five received placebo; per-sample allocation not given. Samples came from day 63 after the first vaccine or placebo injection. Measured with immunoSEQ multiplex PCR; TCRdb has only the in-frame clones, and not every one. The sample records 400,000 to 450,000 clones, roughly 90% being singletons. Material: peripheral blood, obtained in a trial of Ad26.COV2.S vaccine versus placebo. These receptors all stem from a person between 18 and 60 years old who received the Ad26.COV2.S COVID-19 vaccine or a placebo.

The rearrangement uses TRBV7-2 and TRBJ2-5; D tentatively reads TRBD1 or TRBD2 (5 bases each). V shed 2 bases and J shed 3 bases, with 16 bases lying between them. Germline V gives CDR1 SGHTA, CDR2 FQGNSA. CDR3 length: 16 amino acids. CDR3 residues: CASSLHGAGTEETQYF. In DNA form, the CDR3 reads TGTGCCAGCAGCTTACATGGGGCAGGGACGGAAGAGACCCAGTACTTC.

This rearrangement joins TRBV9 to TRBJ2-1, with 15 bases fitting TRBD2. The V and J ends lost 3 bases and 5 bases, in that order; junction bases with no gene match: 15. Germline CDR1 is SGDLS and CDR2 is YYNGEE. The CDR3 runs to 20 residues. The CDR3 is CASSGRDSSGTSGGNNEQFF. In DNA, the CDR3 is TGTGCCAGCAGCGGGAGGGACAGCAGCGGGACTAGCGGGGGGAACAATGAGCAGTTCTTC.

The chain couples TRBV19 to TRBJ2-7; a weak D match, TRBD1 (6 bases). This CDR3 has 14 amino acids. Trimming cost V 0 bases and J 4 bases, with 10 bases left between them. Germline V gene sequence: CDR1 LNHDA, CDR2 SQIVND (reference sequence). CDR3: CASSIDRGGYEQYF. In DNA form, the CDR3 reads TGTGCCAGTAGTATAGACAGGGGTGGGTACGAGCAGTACTTC.

This chain uses TRBV3-1 (or the pseudogene TRBV3-2) with TRBJ1-3, with TRBD1 identical over 9 bases. The germline CDR1 and CDR2 sequences are LGHDT and YNNKEL (reference sequence). Trimming cost V 1 base and J 2 bases; bases outside gene matches: 9. The CDR3 contains 18 residues. In DNA, the CDR3 is TGTGCCAGCAGCCAAGTAACCGGGACAGGGAGAACTGGAAACACCATATATTTT. The encoded protein is CASSQVTGTGRTGNTIYF.

This CDR3 reads CASSQTYLSQQYF. DNA for the CDR3: TGCGCCAGCAGCCAGACCTATTTGTCTCAGCAGTACTTC. The chain recombines TRBV4-3 with TRBJ2-7; D is unresolved. The germline V gene has CDR1 LGHNA and CDR2 YSLEER. The length of the CDR3 is 13 residues. V was clipped by 3 bases and J by 8 bases, with 14 bases between them.

Concerning this clone: The same CDR3 arises from other DNA sequences in this sample as well. The rearrangement links TRBV5-1 to TRBJ1-2; a possible D gene is TRBD1 (5 bases). V dropped 1 base and J dropped 0 bases, with 7 bases sitting between them. The germline CDR1 and CDR2 sequences are SGHRS and YFSETQ. This CDR3 region has 14 residues. The CDR3 loop is CASSLTGPNYGYTF. The CDR3 nucleotides read TGCGCCAGCAGCTTGACGGGGCCTAACTATGGCTACACCTTC.

The chain employs TRBV3-1 (or the pseudogene TRBV3-2) and TRBJ1-1; tentatively, D is TRBD1 (5 bases). Between the trimmed V and J ends, which lost 2 bases and 0 bases, there was a span of 22 bases. CDR1 and CDR2 from the germline V gene are LGHDT and YNNKEL (reference sequence). CDR3 length equals 19 residues. CDR3: CASSQSIIQSREMNTEAFF. CDR3 in DNA: TGTGCCAGCAGCCAATCAATCATTCAGAGCAGGGAAATGAACACTGAAGCTTTCTTT.

V is TRBV28 and J is TRBJ1-2; D gene uncertain. In germline, CDR1 is MDHEN, CDR2 SYDVKM. V was shortened by 7 bases and J by 1 base, with 7 bases between the two germline ends. The CDR3 loop spans 12 amino acids. Here the CDR3 DNA reads TGTGCCAGCAACGGGTTTAACTATGGCTACACCTTC. It yields the protein CASNGFNYGYTF.

This clone was found once. The CDR3: CASSYGLATEQYF. The CDR3, as DNA: TGTGCCAGCAGCTATGGGTTGGCTACGGAGCAGTACTTC. The chain employs TRBV7-2 and TRBJ2-7; D remains unclear. From germline, CDR1 is SGHTA and CDR2 FQGNSA. With 4 bases removed from V and 7 bases from J, the gap between germline ends came to 14 bases. This CDR3 is built from 13 residues.

V usage is TRBV5-1 and J usage is TRBJ2-7, with D possibly TRBD1 on 6 matching bases. The germline V gene encodes CDR1 SGHRS and CDR2 YFSETQ. V was pared by 3 bases and J by 1 base, with 8 bases between. The CDR3 has 13 amino acids. As DNA, the CDR3 is TGCGCCAGCAGCTCGGGACATTCCTACGAGCAGTACTTC. This translates into CASSSGHSYEQYF.

The chain is built from TRBV7-8 and TRBJ1-4, with D unclear. The V end was cut by 1 base, the J end by 7 bases, with 13 bases between. This CDR3 comprises 15 residues. Germline-derived CDR1 and CDR2 are SGHVS and FQNEAQ. Here the CDR3 reads CASSLVETSGEKLFF. CDR3 nucleotide sequence: TGTGCCAGCAGCTTAGTCGAAACTTCTGGTGAAAAACTGTTTTTT.

The CDR3 sequence: CATSRDGRVPKLFF. The CDR3 region has the DNA TGTGCCACCAGCAGAGACGGCCGAGTTCCAAAACTGTTTTTT. The chain is built from TRBV15 and TRBJ1-4; no definite D call. Trimming took off 0 bases at V and 10 bases at J, with 12 bases between the two ends. Germline-derived CDR1 and CDR2 are LNHNV and YYDKDF (reference sequence). The CDR3 extends over 14 amino acids.

J is TRBJ2-7 and V is TRBV30; D may be TRBD1 or TRBD2 (5 bases each). Germline CDR1 reads GTSNPN; CDR2 reads SVGIG (reference sequence). The CDR3 is 17 amino acids. Trimming cost V 1 base and J 0 bases, with 19 bases left between them. The CDR3 DNA is TGTGCCTGGAGTGCCTCGATATGGGACCCTCACTCCTACGAGCAGTACTTC. It translates to CAWSASIWDPHSYEQYF.

This chain uses TRBV4-1 with TRBJ2-3; D not certain. Trimming pared 3 bases from V and 5 bases from J, leaving 12 bases between. The CDR3 covers 14 residues. Germline V gene sequence: CDR1 MGHRA, CDR2 YSYEKL. The CDR3 DNA sequence: TGCGCCAGCAGCCACACCTTACTCGAAGATACGCAGTATTTT. Translated: CASSHTLLEDTQYF.

This chain links TRBV7-9 with TRBJ2-5, with 9 bases matching TRBD1. CDR1 is SEHNR and CDR2 is FQNEAQ in the germline V gene (reference sequence). J was trimmed by 4 bases and V by 5 bases; bases with no gene match: 14. CDR3 length: 17 residues. CDR3 in amino acids: CASSPERGQGVRETQYF. In DNA form, the CDR3 reads TGTGCCAGCAGCCCTGAGAGGGGACAGGGTGTCCGAGAGACCCAGTACTTC.

This clone was observed a handful of times. The gene calls are TRBV4-1 and TRBJ1-5, with 10 bases fitting TRBD1. The CDR3 length is 17 residues. The V gene's germline CDR1 is MGHRA and CDR2 YSYEKL. With V trimmed by 1 base and J by 6 bases, 9 bases remained unmatched. The CDR3 region has the DNA TGCGCCAGCAGCCAAGTCAGGGGACAGGGGTTCGGTCAGCCCCAGCATTTT. Translation gives CASSQVRGQGFGQPQHF.

This clone was detected only once. This chain links TRBV6-2 or TRBV6-3 with TRBJ2-3; D possibly matches TRBD1 or TRBD2 (5 bases each). V was pared by 2 bases and J by 4 bases, with 10 bases between. CDR1 and CDR2 from the germline V gene are MNHEY and SVGEGT. The CDR3 runs 14 residues. The CDR3 sequence is CASSYRGAPDTQYF. The CDR3 DNA sequence: TGTGCCAGCAGTTACCGAGGGGCCCCAGATACGCAGTATTTT.

The rearrangement links TRBV4-1 to TRBJ1-1; D unresolved. The CDR3 length is 13 residues. With 2 bases removed from V and 1 base from J, the gap between germline ends came to 5 bases. Germline V CDR1 and CDR2: MGHRA, YSYEKL. DNA of the CDR3: TGCGCCAGCAGCCAAATCCCGAACACTGAAGCTTTCTTT. Its translation is CASSQIPNTEAFF.

The chain uses TRBV29-1 and TRBJ1-1, with TRBD1 matching 7 bases. V was clipped by 4 bases and J by 1 base; unmatched bases: 3. Germline V gives CDR1 SQVTM, CDR2 ANQGSEA. This CDR3 comprises 13 residues. The CDR3 nucleotides read TGCAGCGTTGTAGACAGGGCGAACACTGAAGCTTTCTTT. It yields the protein CSVVDRANTEAFF.

The chain recombines TRBV6-5 with TRBJ1-1; 7 nucleotides match TRBD1. Germline V gives CDR1 MNHEY, CDR2 SVGAGI. V shed 9 bases, J shed 1 base, and the junction held 5 bases outside the gene matches. The CDR3 loop spans 13 amino acids. This CDR3 reads CASKQGTNTEAFF. CDR3 in DNA: TGTGCCAGTAAACAGGGGACGAACACTGAAGCTTTCTTT.